The entry below gives a single T cell receptor (beta chain) sequence along with its context. What it recognizes is unknown. The CDR3 extends over 13 amino acids. Trimming stripped 3 bases from V and 0 bases from J, with 6 bases between. Germline loops: CDR1 SEHNR, CDR2 FQNEAQ (reference sequence). Assay used: immunoSEQ multiplex PCR; TCRdb lists only in-frame clones, some missing. The table lists 30,000 to 40,000 clones, around nine tenths of them singletons. The record originates from a study of PD-1 blockade in classical Hodgkin lymphoma. The study, taken as a whole, reports: According to reports, newly diagnosed patients had lower baseline TCR diversity than healthy donors, and relapsed/refractory patients had lower baseline TCR diversity still.

Time point specified: newly diagnosed, previously untreated cHL patient sample. Isolation of CD4+ T cells from thawed PBMCs was performed by magnetic negative selection. The study compared against PBMCs from newly diagnosed, untreated classical Hodgkin lymphoma. V usage is TRBV7-9 and J usage is TRBJ2-7; no reliable D call. The clonotype originates from a human donor with classical Hodgkin lymphoma. The source material was CD4+ T cells from blood. The CDR3 protein is CASSFYSSYEQYF. CDR3 nucleotide sequence: TGTGCCAGCAGCTTTTACTCCTCCTACGAGCAGTACTTC.